This T cell receptor (beta chain) was captured in a study of CD8 T cells in Susac syndrome. Findings and caveats of the study: Across the total CD8+ repertoires, some 16 Susac-specific public clones were found. The CD8+ TEMRA repertoires yielded about 5 such clones.

TEMRA cells were FACS-enriched, with CD8+ and CD4+ T cells isolated negatively. Germline assignment: CDR1 SGHDN and CDR2 FVKESK. Trimming shortened V by 0 bases and J by 6 bases, and 7 bases separated the two germline ends. The CDR3 length is 13 residues. RNA, at roughly 0.45 to 1 ug, was reverse transcribed with random hexamers. Using its own MiXCR run on the immunoSEQ multiplex PCR reads, TCRdb lists one record per CDR3 protein. The table records around 130,000 distinct CDR3 sequences, about 93% of them present only once. Notes on this clonotype: Its antigen is still unknown.

This receptor was taken from a human donor with Susac syndrome. The chain recombines TRBV14 with TRBJ2-3; no reliable D call. Sequencing input: CD8+ T cells from PBMCs. The CDR3 loop is CASSQDSLDTQYF. CDR3 nucleotide sequence: TGTGCCAGCAGCCAAGACTCCTTGGATACGCAGTATTTT.